This T cell receptor (beta chain) was captured by sequencing in a study of shared clonotypes between healthy human individuals. Turning to this clone: As yet, its antigen is unknown.

Study processing details: ImmunoSEQ output held junction-only sequences without quality scores, so filtering differed. The table came from immunoSEQ multiplex PCR; TCRdb's copy has only in-frame clones and leaves some out. V, J and clone size derive from that table, while D and trimming were established from the DNA sequence. This sample has about 2,200,000 clones, with roughly 91% found just once. Study-level findings and limits: Represented diversity, genetic and exposure-history alike, was limited by few donors. Rarefaction curves obtained for sorted subsets showed sequencing incomplete despite large depth.

Naive CD8 isolation took CD45RO-negative cells positively selected for CCR7 and excluded terminally differentiated effector memory CD45RA+ cells. The source of this sequence is a young man in good health. Some clones in this sample may be carry-over from other donors' samples. The sample was naive CD8+ T cells from PBMCs.

The CDR3 loop is CATPPLPRVKNIQYF. In DNA, the CDR3 is TGTGCCACCCCCCCCCTACCGAGGGTCAAAAACATTCAGTACTTC. The chain combines TRBV27 with TRBJ2-4, with D possibly matching TRBD2 (5 bases). Germline V gives CDR1 MNHEY, CDR2 SMNVEV (reference sequence). The CDR3 runs to 15 residues. The germline V and J ends were trimmed by 10 bases and 3 bases, with 19 bases remaining between them.